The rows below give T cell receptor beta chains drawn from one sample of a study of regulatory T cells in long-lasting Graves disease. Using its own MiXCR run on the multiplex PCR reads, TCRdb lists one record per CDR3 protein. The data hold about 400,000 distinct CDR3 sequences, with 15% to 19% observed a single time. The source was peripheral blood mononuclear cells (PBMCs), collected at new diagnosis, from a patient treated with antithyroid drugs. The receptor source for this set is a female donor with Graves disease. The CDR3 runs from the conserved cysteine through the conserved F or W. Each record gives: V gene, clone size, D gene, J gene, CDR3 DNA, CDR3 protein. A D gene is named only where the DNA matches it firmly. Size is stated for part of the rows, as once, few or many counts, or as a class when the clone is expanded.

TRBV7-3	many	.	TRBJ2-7	TGTGCCAGCAGCTTAAGGGGGGGCGGGGAAGAGGAGCAGTACTTC	CASSLRGGGEEEQYF
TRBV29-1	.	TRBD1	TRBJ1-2	TGCAGCGTTGAAGTAGGGACAGGGGACTATGGCTACACCTTC	CSVEVGTGDYGYTF
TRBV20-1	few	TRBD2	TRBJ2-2	TGCAGTGCTAGTGGACTAGCGGGGGTGACCGGGGAGCTGTTTTTT	CSASGLAGVTGELFF
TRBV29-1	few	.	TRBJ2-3	TGCAGCGTTGAAGATAGGAGCTTCGATACGCAGTATTTT	CSVEDRSFDTQYF
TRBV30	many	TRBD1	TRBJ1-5	TGTGCCTGGACCGACAGGGAAAATCAGCCCCAGCATTTT	CAWTDRENQPQHF
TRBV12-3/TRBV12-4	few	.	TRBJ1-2	TGTGCCAGCAGCCCAGGACAGTGGGGATATGGCTACACCTTC	CASSPGQWGYGYTF
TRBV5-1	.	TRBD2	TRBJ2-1	TGCGCCAGCAGCCTTGCGACTAGCGGGATCCCAGGGGAGCAGTTCTTC	CASSLATSGIPGEQFF
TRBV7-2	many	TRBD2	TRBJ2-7	TGTGCCAGCAGCTCACCTACTAGCGCAAGGGTCTACGAGCAGTACTTC	CASSSPTSARVYEQYF
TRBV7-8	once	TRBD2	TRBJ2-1	TGTGCCAGCAGCTTAGATAGCGGGAGCTCCTACAATGAGCAGTTCTTC	CASSLDSGSSYNEQFF
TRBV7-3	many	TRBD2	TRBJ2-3	TGTGCCAGCAGCGCGGGGACTAGCCGGGTTTTGAGTACGCAGTATTTT	CASSAGTSRVLSTQYF
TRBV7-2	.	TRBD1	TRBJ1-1	TGTGCCAGCAACGCGGACAGGGCCCGTGAAGCTTTCTTT	CASNADRAREAFF
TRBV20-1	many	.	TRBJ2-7	TGCAGTGCTAGTCGTTCGGGGAACGAGCAGTACTTC	CSASRSGNEQYF